These T cell receptor beta chains were read from a single sample in a study of cytomegalovirus exposure and HLA in healthy donors. The data were produced by immunoSEQ multiplex PCR, yet TCRdb's version contains in-frame clones alone and is incomplete. The repertoire consists of over 95,000 clones, with 75% to 80% occurring once and the leading ten covering roughly 12%. Source material: PBMCs. These receptors were taken from a woman aged 40-49 years in good health and CMV-seropositive. Each CDR3 is given with its conserved first and last residue. Fields, in order: D gene, J gene, clone size, V gene, CDR3 protein, CDR3 DNA. A D gene is named only where the DNA matches it firmly. Clone size is shown for a subset of rows, as once, few, many or a class of expanded clone.

>.|TRBJ2-1|.|TRBV6-6
CASSVGSSYNEQFF
TGTGCCAGCAGCGTCGGTTCCTCCTACAATGAGCAGTTCTTC
>.|TRBJ1-2|.|TRBV7-9
CSSSQASGYTF
TGTTCCAGCAGCCAAGCGAGTGGCTACACCTTC
>.|TRBJ1-6|.|TRBV27
CASSFGYAGASSYNSPLHF
TGTGCCAGCAGTTTTGGTTACGCGGGGGCAAGCTCCTATAATTCACCCCTCCACTTT
>TRBD1|TRBJ2-1|.|TRBV6-5
CASRATGARYNEQFF
TGTGCCAGCAGGGCGACAGGGGCCCGGTACAATGAGCAGTTCTTC
>.|TRBJ2-7|.|TRBV6-1
CASSGWAGIEQYF
TGTGCCAGCAGTGGATGGGCGGGGATCGAGCAGTACTTC
>.|TRBJ1-2|.|TRBV28
CASSLVSFYGYTF
TGTGCCAGCAGTTTAGTTTCCTTCTATGGCTACACCTTC
>TRBD2|TRBJ2-7|.|TRBV6-1
CATFKRGMSYEQYF
TGTGCCACCTTCAAGCGGGGCATGTCCTACGAGCAGTACTTC
>TRBD1|TRBJ1-1|.|TRBV5-1
CASSPRTGEGGEAFF
TGCGCCAGCAGCCCGAGGACAGGGGAAGGCGGTGAAGCTTTCTTT
>.|TRBJ1-1|.|TRBV19
CASTPAEGTMNTEAFF
TGTGCCAGTACCCCCGCGGAGGGTACAATGAACACTGAAGCTTTCTTT
>.|TRBJ1-1|.|TRBV7-7
CASSPLVGAIPEAFF
TGTGCTAGCAGCCCCTTAGTGGGGGCGATTCCTGAAGCTTTCTTT
>TRBD1|TRBJ1-2|once|TRBV5-1
CASSFRDRGRDGYTF
TGCGCCAGCAGCTTCCGGGACAGGGGGCGCGATGGCTACACCTTC
>TRBD1|TRBJ2-5|few|TRBV5-1
CASTPMGQTTSGETQYF
TGCGCCAGCACCCCGATGGGACAGACCACTTCCGGGGAGACCCAGTACTTC
>.|TRBJ1-5|.|TRBV4-1
CASSPDSYQPQHF
TGCGCCAGCAGCCCCGACAGTTATCAGCCCCAGCATTTT
>TRBD1|TRBJ1-5|few|TRBV6-5
CASRLGQGNNQPQHF
TGTGCCAGCAGATTGGGACAGGGGAACAATCAGCCCCAGCATTTT
>.|TRBJ1-5|.|TRBV15
CATSRDRGNQPQHF
TGTGCCACCAGCAGAGATCGGGGAAATCAGCCCCAGCATTTT
>TRBD1|TRBJ2-7|.|TRBV18
CASSPHDEQGAISYEQYF
TGTGCCAGCTCACCCCACGACGAACAGGGGGCGATTTCCTACGAGCAGTACTTC
>.|TRBJ1-4|.|TRBV7-9
CASSLRFGGENEKLFF
TGTGCCAGCAGCTTAAGGTTCGGTGGGGAGAATGAAAAACTGTTTTTT
>.|TRBJ2-7|.|TRBV30
CAWSVAVRYEQYF
TGTGCCTGGAGTGTAGCCGTACGGTACGAGCAGTACTTC
>TRBD1|TRBJ1-2|.|TRBV7-9
CSSSLYLDRAYAPGYTF
TGTTCCAGCAGCCTCTATCTAGACAGGGCCTATGCTCCGGGCTACACCTTC
>.|TRBJ2-7|.|TRBV5-1
CASSSRDTLGEQYF
TGCGCCAGCAGCTCCCGGGACACCCTCGGGGAGCAGTACTTC